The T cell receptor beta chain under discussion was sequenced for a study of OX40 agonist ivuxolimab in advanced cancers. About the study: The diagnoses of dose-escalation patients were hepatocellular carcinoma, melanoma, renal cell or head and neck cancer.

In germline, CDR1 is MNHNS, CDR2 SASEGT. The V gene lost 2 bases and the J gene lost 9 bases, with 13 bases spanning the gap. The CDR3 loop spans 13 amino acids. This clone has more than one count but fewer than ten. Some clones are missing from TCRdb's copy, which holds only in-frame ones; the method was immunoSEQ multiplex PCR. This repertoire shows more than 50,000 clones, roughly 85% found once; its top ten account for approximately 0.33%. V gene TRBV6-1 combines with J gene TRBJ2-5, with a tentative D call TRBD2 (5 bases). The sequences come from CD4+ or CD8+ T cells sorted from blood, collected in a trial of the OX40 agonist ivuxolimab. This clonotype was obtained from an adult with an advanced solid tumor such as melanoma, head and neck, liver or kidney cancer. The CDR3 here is CASSEKRYGPQYF. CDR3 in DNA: TGTGCCAGCAGTGAAAAGCGGTACGGGCCCCAGTACTTC.